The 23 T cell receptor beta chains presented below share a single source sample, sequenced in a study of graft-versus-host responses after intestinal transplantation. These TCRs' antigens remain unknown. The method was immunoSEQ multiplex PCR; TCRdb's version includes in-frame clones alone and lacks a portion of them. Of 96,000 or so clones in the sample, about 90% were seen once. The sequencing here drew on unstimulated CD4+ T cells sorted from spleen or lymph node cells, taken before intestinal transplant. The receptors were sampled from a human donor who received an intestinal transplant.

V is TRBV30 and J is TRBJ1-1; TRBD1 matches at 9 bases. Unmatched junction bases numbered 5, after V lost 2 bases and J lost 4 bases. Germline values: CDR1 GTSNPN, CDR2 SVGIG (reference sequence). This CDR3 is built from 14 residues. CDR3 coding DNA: TGTGCCTGGAGTAGCCGGGACAGGGTCACTGAAGCTTTCTTT. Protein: CAWSSRDRVTEAFF.

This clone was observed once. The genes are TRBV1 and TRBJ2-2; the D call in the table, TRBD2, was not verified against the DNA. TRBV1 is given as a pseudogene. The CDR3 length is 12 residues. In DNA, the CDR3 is TGCACCAGCACGACTAGCGACGGGGAGCTGTTTTTT. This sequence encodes CTSTTSDGELFF.

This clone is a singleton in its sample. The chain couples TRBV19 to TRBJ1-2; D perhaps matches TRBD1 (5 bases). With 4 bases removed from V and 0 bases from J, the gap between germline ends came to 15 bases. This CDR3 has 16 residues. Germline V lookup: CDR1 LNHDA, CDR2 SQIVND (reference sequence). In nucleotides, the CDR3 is TGTGCCAGTAGTAGAACAACAGGTCCAGCTAACTATGGCTACACCTTC. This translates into CASSRTTGPANYGYTF.

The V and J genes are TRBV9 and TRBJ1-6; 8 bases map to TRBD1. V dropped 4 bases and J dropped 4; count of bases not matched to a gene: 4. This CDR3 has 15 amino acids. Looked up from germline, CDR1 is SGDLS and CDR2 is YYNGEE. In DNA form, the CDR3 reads TGTGCCAGCAGCCCCCGACAGGGGTATAATTCACCCCTCCACTTT. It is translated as CASSPRQGYNSPLHF.

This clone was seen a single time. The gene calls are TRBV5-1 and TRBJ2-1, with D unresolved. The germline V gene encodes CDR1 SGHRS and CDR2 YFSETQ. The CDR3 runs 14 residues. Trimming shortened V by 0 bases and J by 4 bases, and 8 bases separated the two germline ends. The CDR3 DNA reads TGCGCCAGCAGCTTGGATCCGAGGTACAATGAGCAGTTCTTC. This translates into CASSLDPRYNEQFF. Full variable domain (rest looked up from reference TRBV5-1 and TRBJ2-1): KAGVTQTPRYLIKTRGQQVTLSCSPISGHRSVSWYQQTPGQGLQFLFEYFSETQRNKGNFPGRFSGRQFSNSRSEMNVSTLELGDSALYLCASSLDPRYNEQFFGPGTRLTVL.

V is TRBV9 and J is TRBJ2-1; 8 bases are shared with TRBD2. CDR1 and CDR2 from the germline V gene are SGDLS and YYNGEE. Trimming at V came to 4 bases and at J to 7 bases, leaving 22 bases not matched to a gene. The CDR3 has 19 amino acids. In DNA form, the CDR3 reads TGTGCCAGCAGCCCGGGACTGAATAGCGGGGCGATGTCCAGGAATGAGCAGTTCTTC. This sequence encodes CASSPGLNSGAMSRNEQFF. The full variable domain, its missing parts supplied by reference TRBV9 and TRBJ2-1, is DSGVTQTPKHLITATGQRVTLRCSPRSGDLSVYWYQQSLDQGLQFLIQYYNGEERAKGNILERFSAQQFPDLHSELNLSSLELGDSALYFCASSPGLNSGAMSRNEQFFGPGTRLTVL.

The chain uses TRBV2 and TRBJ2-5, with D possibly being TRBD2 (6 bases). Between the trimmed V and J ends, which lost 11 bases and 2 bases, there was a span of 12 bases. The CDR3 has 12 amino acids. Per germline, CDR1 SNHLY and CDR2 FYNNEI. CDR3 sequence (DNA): TGTGCCGGCGGGACTGTACAAGAGACCCAGTACTTC. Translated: CAGGTVQETQYF.

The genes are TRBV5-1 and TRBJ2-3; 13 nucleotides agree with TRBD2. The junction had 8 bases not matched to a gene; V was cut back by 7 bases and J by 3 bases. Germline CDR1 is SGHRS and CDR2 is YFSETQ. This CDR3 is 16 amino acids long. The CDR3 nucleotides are TGCGCCAGCCACAGAAGGACTAGCGGGAGTACAGATACGCAGTATTTT. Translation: CASHRRTSGSTDTQYF.

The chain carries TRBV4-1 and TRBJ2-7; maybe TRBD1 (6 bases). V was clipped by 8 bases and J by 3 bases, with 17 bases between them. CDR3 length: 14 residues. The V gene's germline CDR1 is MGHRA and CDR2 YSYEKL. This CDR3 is CASSQGIGVYEQYF. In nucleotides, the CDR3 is TGCGCCAGCTCCCAGGGGATAGGAGTCTACGAGCAGTACTTC.

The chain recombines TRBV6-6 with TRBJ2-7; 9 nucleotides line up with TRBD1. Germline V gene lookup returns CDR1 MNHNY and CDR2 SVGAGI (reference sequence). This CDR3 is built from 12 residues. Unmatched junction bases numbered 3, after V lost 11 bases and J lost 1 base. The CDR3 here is CAGGQGSYEQYF. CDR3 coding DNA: TGTGCCGGGGGACAGGGATCCTACGAGCAGTACTTC.

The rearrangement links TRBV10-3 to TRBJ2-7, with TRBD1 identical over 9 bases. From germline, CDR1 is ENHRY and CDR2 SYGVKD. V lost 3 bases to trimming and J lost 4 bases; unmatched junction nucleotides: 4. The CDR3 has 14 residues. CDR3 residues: CAISDQQGAYEQYF. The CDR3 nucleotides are TGTGCCATCAGTGACCAACAGGGGGCTTACGAGCAGTACTTC.

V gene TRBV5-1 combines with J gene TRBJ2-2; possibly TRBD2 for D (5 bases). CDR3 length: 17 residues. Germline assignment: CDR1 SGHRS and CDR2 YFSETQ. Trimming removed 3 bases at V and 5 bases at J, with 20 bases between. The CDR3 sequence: CASSSLFAEEGTGELFF. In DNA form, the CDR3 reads TGCGCCAGCAGCTCCCTTTTCGCGGAGGAAGGTACCGGGGAGCTGTTTTTT.

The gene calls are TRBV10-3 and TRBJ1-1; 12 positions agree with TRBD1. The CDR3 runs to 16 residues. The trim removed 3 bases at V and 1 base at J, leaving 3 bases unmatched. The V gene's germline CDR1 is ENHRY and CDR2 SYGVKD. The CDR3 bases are TGTGCCATCAGTGAATGGGGACAGGGGGCGAACACTGAAGCTTTCTTT. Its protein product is CAISEWGQGANTEAFF.

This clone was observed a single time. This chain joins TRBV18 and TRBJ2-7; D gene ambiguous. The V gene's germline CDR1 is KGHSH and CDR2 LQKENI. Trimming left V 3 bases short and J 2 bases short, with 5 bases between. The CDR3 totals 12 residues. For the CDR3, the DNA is TGTGCCAGCTCACCCGTAGCCTACGAGCAGTACTTC. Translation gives CASSPVAYEQYF.

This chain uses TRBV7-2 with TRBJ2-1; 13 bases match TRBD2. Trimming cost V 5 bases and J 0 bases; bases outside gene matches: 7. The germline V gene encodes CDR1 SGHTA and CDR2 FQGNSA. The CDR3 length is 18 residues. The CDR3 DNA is TGTGCCAGCAGCAGGGGACTAGCGGGGATTAGCTCCTACAATGAGCAGTTCTTC. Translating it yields CASSRGLAGISSYNEQFF.

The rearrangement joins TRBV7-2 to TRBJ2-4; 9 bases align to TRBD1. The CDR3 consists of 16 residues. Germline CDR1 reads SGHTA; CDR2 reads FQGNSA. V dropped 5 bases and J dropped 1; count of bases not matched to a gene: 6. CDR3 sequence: CASSTGDRVAKNIQYF. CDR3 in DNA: TGTGCCAGCAGCACCGGGGACAGGGTCGCCAAAAACATTCAGTACTTC.

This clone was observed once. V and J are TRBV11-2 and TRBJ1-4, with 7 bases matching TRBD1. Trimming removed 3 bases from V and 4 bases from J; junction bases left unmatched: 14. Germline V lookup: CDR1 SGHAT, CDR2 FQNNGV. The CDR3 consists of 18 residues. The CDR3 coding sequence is TGTGCCAGCAGCTTGGCAGGGGGAAAAGGGGACCATAATGAAAAACTGTTTTTT. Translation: CASSLAGGKGDHNEKLFF.

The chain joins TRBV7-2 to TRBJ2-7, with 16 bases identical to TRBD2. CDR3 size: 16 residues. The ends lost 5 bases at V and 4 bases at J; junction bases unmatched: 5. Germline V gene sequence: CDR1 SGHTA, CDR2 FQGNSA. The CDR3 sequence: CASSLGLAGGRYEQYF. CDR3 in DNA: TGTGCCAGCAGCCTGGGACTAGCGGGGGGGAGATACGAGCAGTACTTC.

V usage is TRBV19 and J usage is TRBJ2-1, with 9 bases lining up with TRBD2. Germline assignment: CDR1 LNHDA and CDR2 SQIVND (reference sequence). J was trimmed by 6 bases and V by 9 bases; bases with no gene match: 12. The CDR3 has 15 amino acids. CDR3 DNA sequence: TGTGCCAGCAAAAGCTTAGCGGGAGTGGTCAATGAGCAGTTCTTC. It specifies CASKSLAGVVNEQFF.

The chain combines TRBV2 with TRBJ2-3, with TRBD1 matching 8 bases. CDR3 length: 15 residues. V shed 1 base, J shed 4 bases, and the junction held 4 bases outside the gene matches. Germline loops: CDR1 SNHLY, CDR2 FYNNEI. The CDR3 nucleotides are TGTGCCAGCAGTGAAGACAGGGGGTTCGCAGATACGCAGTATTTT. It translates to CASSEDRGFADTQYF. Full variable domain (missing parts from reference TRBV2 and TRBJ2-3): EPEVTQTPSHQVTQMGQEVILRCVPISNHLYFYWYRQILGQKVEFLVSFYNNEISEKSEIFDDQFSVERPDGSNFTLKIRSTKLEDSAMYFCASSEDRGFADTQYFGPGTRLTVL.

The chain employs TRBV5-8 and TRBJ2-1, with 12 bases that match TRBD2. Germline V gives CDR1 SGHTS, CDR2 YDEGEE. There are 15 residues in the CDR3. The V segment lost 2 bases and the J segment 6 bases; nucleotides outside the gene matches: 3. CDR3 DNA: TGTGCCAGCAGCTTTGGACTAGCGGGGACCAATGAGCAGTTCTTC. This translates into CASSFGLAGTNEQFF.

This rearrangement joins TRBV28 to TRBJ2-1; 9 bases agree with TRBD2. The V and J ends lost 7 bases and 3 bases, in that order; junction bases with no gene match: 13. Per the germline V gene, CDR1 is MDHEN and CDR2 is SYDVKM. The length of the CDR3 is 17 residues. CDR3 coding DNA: TGTGCCAGCACCACAATTAGCGGGAGAAGTGTCTACAATGAGCAGTTCTTC. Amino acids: CASTTISGRSVYNEQFF.

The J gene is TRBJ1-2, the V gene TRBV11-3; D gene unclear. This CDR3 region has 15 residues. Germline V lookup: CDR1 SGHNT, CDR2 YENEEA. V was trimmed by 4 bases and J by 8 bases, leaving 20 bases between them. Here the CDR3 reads CASSSHDRAREGYTF. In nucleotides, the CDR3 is TGTGCCAGCAGCTCCCACGATAGAGCACGAGAGGGCTACACCTTC.